The clone carrying this T cell receptor beta chain has more than one count but fewer than ten. The sample is drawn from a study of blood T cell repertoires in COVID-19. Methods used by the authors: Amplification of reference gene primers was used by the study to estimate nucleated cell counts. Clones were read by immunoSEQ multiplex PCR, and TCRdb kept only the in-frame ones, dropping some. The V and J calls and clone size come from that table; D and trimming were worked out from the DNA. The sample contains about 290,000 clones, roughly 90% of which appear only once. CDR1 SGHRS and CDR2 YFSETQ come from the germline V gene. V gave up 1 base and J gave up 7 bases; unmatched junction bases: 5. The CDR3 sequence is 15 residues long.

This clonotype was sampled from a middle-aged woman who had recovered from COVID-19. Sequencing used PBMCs or T cells enriched from blood (not recorded which). This chain links TRBV5-1 with TRBJ1-2; 12 nucleotides align to TRBD1. In DNA form, the CDR3 reads TGCGCCAGCAGCTTGCCCGGGACAGGGGGCGGTGGCTACACCTTC. Its translation is CASSLPGTGGGGYTF.